This T cell receptor beta chain was sequenced during a study of regulatory T cells in long-lasting Graves disease. Arm-PCR of CDR3 regions and iRepertoire HTBI primers were used to build TCR beta libraries. Via MiXCR, TCRdb re-called the multiplex PCR reads, giving one row per CDR3 protein. Here the sample spans around 400,000 distinct CDR3 sequences, roughly 15% being singletons. Per the germline V gene, CDR1 is MGHRA and CDR2 is YSYEKL. Trimming stripped 1 base from V and 0 bases from J, with 7 bases between. The CDR3 is 15 amino acids. Stated time point: newly diagnosed GD, antithyroid drugs for less than 3 months. Construction of the TCR library relied on RNA isolated from PBMCs. Findings of the study overall: Whereas about a thousand public clonotypes were shared by new patients, persistent patients shared more, at 2,500 to 3,000.

This clonotype was detected many times. As yet, its antigen is unknown. Sequenced material: peripheral blood mononuclear cells (PBMCs), taken at new diagnosis, from a patient treated with antithyroid drugs. The TCR sequence derives from a female donor with Graves disease. The rearrangement uses TRBV4-1 and TRBJ2-1; D is ambiguous. The CDR3 sequence is CASSQGQISYNEQFF. CDR3 DNA sequence: TGCGCCAGCAGCCAAGGACAAATCTCCTACAATGAGCAGTTCTTC.